The clone carrying this T cell receptor beta chain has just one count. The sample is drawn from a study of blood T cell repertoires in COVID-19. The overall study: Both acute and convalescent COVID-19 samples were obtained from the United States, Italy and Spain.

This CDR3 has 15 residues. Germline CDR1 and CDR2: MNHEY and SMNVEV (reference sequence). The J segment lost 4 bases and the V segment lost 6 bases, leaving 9 bases of the junction unmatched. Some clones are missing from TCRdb's copy, which holds only in-frame ones; the method was immunoSEQ multiplex PCR. Of tens of thousands of clones in the sample, more than 70% were seen once. This chain links TRBV27 with TRBJ1-2; 9 bases line up with TRBD1. This TCR was sampled from a man in his sixties or seventies with COVID-19, enrolled during active disease. The sequencing input was peripheral blood. The CDR3 sequence: CASSLTPGQGYGYTF. DNA of the CDR3: TGTGCCAGCAGCTTGACACCGGGACAGGGCTATGGCTACACCTTC.